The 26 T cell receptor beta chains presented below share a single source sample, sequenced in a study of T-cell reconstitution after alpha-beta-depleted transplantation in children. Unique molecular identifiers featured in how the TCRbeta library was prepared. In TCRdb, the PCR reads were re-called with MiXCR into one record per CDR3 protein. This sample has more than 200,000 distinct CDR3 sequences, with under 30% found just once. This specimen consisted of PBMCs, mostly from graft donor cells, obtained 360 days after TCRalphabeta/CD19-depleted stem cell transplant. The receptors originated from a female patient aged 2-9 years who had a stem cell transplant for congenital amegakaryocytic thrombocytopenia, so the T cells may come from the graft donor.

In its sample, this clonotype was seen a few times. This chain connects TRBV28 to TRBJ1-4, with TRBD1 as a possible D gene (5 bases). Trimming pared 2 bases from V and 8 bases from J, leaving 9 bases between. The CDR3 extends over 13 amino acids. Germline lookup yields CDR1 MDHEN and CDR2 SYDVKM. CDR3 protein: CASSLNRREKLFF. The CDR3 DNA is TGTGCCAGCAGTTTAAACAGGAGGGAAAAACTGTTTTTT.

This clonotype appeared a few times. CDR3 sequence reads: CASRTRRTGELFF. CDR3 DNA sequence: TGTGCCAGCAGGACTAGAAGGACCGGGGAGCTGTTTTTT. The rearrangement uses TRBV28 and TRBJ2-2; TRBD2 is a possible D gene (6 bases). This CDR3 has 13 residues. Germline V gene lookup returns CDR1 MDHEN and CDR2 SYDVKM. V was pared by 6 bases and J by 5 bases, with 10 bases between.

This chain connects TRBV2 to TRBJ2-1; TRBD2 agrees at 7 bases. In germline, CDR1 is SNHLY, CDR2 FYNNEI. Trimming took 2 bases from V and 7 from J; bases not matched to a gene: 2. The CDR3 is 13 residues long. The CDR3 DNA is TGTGCCAGCAGTGAACGGGGGGTAAATGAGCAGTTCTTC. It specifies CASSERGVNEQFF.

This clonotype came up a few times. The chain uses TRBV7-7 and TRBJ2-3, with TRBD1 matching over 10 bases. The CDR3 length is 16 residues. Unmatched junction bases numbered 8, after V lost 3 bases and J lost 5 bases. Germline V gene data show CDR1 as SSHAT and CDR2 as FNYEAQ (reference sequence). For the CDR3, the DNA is TGTGCCAGCAGCTTGGGGACAGGGGCTCTCATAGATACGCAGTATTTT. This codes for CASSLGTGALIDTQYF.

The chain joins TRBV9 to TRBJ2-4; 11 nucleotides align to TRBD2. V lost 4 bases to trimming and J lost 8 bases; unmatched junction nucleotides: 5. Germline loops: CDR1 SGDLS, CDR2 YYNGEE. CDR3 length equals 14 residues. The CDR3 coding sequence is TGTGCCAGCAGCCGTAGCGGGAGGGTCGACATTCAGTACTTC. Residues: CASSRSGRVDIQYF.

The CDR3 DNA reads TGTGCCAGCAGCCGCCGGGACAGGGCCCTACCCTTGTACTATAATTCACCCCTCCACTTT. Its protein product is CASSRRDRALPLYYNSPLHF. The chain employs TRBV9 and TRBJ1-6; TRBD1 matches 9 bases. V was clipped by 4 bases and J by 3 bases; unmatched bases: 17. The length of the CDR3 is 20 residues. The germline CDR1 and CDR2 sequences are SGDLS and YYNGEE.

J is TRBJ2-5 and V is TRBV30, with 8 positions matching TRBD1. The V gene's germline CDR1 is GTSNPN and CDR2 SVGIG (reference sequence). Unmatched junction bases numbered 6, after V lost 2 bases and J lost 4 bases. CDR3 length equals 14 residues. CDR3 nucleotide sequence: TGTGCCTGGAGTACCGGGACAGGCGGAGAGACCCAGTACTTC. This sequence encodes CAWSTGTGGETQYF.

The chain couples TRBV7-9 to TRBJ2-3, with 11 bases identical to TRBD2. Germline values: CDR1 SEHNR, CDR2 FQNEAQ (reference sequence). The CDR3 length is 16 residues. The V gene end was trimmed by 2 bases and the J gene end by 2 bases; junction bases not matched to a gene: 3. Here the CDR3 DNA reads TGTGCCAGCAGCTTATATAGCGGGGGGGCCACAGATACGCAGTATTTT. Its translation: CASSLYSGGATDTQYF.

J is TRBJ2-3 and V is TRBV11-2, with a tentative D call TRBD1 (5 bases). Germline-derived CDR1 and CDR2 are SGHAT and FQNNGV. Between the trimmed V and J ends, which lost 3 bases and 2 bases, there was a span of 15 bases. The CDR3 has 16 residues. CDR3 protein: CASSFSLQESTDTQYF. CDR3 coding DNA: TGTGCCAGCAGCTTCTCCCTACAGGAGTCCACAGATACGCAGTATTTT.

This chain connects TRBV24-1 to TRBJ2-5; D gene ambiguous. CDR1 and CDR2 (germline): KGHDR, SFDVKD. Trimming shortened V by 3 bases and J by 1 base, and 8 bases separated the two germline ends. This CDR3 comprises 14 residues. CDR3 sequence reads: CATSDDRVQETQYF. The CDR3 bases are TGTGCCACCAGTGATGACCGGGTCCAAGAGACCCAGTACTTC.

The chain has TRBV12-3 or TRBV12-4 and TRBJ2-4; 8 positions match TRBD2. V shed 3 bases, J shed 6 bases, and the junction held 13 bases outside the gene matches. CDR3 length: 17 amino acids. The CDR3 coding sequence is TGTGCCAGCAGTTTTGTCGACGGGGGGGGGAGGGGAAACATTCAGTACTTC. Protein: CASSFVDGGGRGNIQYF.

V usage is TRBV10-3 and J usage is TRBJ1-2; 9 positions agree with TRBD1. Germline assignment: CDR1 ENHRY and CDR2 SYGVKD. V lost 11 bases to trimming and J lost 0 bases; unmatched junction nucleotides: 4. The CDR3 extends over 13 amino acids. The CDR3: CAVGTGPNYGYTF. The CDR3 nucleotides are TGTGCCGTAGGGACAGGGCCTAACTATGGCTACACCTTC.

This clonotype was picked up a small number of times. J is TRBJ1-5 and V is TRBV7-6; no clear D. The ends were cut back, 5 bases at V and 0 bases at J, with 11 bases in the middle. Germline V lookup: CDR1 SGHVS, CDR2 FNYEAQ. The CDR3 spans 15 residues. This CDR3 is CASSLSGYSNQPQHF. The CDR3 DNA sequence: TGTGCCAGCAGCCTGTCGGGTTATAGCAATCAGCCCCAGCATTTT.

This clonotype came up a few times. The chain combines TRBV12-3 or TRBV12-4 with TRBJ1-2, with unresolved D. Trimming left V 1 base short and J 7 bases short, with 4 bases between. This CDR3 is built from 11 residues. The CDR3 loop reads CASSLGVGYTF. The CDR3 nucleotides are TGTGCCAGCAGTTTAGGGGTTGGCTACACCTTC.

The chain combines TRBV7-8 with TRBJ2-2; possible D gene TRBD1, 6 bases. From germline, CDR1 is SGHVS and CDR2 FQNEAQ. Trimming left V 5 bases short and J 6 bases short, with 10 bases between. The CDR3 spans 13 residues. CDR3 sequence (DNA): TGTGCCAGCAGCAACAGGGTTGCCGGGGAGCTGTTTTTT. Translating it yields CASSNRVAGELFF.

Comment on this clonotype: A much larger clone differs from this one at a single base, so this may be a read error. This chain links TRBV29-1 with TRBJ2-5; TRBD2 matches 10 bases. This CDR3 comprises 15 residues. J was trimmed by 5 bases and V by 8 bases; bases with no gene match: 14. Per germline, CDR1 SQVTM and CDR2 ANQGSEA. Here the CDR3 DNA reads TGCAGCCTGTACCCCTCGAGCGGGAGGGCTGAGACCCAGTACTTC. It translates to CSLYPSSGRAETQYF.

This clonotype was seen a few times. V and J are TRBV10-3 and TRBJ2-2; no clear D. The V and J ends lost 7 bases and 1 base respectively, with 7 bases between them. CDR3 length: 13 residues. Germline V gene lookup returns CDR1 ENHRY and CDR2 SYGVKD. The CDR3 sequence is CAITPLNTGELFF. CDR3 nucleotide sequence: TGTGCCATCACGCCCTTGAACACCGGGGAGCTGTTTTTT.

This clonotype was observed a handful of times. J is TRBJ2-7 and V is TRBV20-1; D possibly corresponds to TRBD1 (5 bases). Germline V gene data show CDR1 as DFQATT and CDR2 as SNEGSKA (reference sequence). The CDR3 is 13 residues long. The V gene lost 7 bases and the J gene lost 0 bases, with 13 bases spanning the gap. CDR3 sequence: CSVWGAPSYEQYF. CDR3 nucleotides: TGCAGTGTGTGGGGCGCCCCCTCCTACGAGCAGTACTTC.

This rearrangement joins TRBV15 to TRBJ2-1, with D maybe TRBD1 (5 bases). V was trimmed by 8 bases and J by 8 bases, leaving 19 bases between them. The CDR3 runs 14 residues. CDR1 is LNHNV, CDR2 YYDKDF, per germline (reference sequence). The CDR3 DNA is TGTGCCACCGGGGTAGGACAATCGGACCATGAGCAGTTCTTC. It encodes CATGVGQSDHEQFF.

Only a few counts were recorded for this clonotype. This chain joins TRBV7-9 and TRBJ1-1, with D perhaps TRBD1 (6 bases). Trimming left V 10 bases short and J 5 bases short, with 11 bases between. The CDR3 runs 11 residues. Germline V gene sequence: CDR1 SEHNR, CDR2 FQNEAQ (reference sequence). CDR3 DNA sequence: TGTGCCAACAGGGTTTGGACTGAAGCTTTCTTT. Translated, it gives CANRVWTEAFF.

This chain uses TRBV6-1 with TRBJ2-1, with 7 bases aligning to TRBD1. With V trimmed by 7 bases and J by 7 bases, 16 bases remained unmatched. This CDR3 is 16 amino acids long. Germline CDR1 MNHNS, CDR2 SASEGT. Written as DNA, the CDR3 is TGTGCCAGCACTCGAATGCGAAAGGGGGCCCTTAATGAGCAGTTCTTC. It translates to CASTRMRKGALNEQFF.

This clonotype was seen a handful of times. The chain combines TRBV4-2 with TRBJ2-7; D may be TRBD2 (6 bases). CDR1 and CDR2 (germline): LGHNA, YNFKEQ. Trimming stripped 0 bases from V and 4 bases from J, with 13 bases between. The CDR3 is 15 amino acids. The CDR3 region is CASSQDRDFVYEQYF. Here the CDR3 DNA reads TGTGCCAGCAGCCAAGATAGGGACTTCGTATACGAGCAGTACTTC.

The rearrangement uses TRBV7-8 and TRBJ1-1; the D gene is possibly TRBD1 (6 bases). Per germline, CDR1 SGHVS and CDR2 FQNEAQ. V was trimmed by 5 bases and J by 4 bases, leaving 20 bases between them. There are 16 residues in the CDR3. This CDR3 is CASSPLRDTRGTEAFF. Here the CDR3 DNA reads TGTGCCAGCAGCCCGTTAAGGGACACTCGTGGCACTGAAGCTTTCTTT.

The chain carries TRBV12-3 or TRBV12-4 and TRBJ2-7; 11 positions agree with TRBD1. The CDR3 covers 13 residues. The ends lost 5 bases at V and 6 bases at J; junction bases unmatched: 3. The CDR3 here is CASSHGTGGEQYF. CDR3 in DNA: TGTGCCAGCAGTCATGGGACAGGGGGCGAGCAGTACTTC.

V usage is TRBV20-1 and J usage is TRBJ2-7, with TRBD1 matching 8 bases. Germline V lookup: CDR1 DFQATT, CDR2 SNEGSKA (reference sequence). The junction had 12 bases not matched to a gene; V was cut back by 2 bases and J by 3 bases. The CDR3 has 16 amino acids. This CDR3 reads CSARSGQGWGLYEQYF. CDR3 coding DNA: TGCAGTGCTAGATCCGGACAGGGTTGGGGGCTCTACGAGCAGTACTTC.

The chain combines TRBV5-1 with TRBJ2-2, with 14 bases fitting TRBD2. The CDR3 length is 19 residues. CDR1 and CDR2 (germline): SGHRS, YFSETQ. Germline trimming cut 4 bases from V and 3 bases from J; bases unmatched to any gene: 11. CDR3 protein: CASSQGLAGAPQYTGELFF. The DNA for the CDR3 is TGCGCCAGCAGCCAGGGACTAGCGGGGGCCCCACAATACACCGGGGAGCTGTTTTTT.